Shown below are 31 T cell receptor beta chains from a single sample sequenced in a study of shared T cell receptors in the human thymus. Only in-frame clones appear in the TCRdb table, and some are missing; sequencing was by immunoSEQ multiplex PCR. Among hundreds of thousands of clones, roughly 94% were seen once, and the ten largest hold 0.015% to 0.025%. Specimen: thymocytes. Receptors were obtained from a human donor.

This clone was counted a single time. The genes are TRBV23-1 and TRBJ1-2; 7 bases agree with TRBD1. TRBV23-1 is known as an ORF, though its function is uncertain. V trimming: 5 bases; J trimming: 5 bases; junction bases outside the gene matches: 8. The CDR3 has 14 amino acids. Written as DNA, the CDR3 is TGCGCCAGCAGTTTTAAGGGGGCTCGATATGGCTACACCTTC. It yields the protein CASSFKGARYGYTF.

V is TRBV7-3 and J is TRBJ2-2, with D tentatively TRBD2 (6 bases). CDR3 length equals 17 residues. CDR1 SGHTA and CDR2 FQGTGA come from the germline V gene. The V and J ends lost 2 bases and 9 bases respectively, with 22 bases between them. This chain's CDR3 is CASSLGVRGLRFWELFF. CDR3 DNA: TGTGCCAGCAGCTTAGGGGTGCGGGGACTTCGGTTCTGGGAGCTGTTTTTT.

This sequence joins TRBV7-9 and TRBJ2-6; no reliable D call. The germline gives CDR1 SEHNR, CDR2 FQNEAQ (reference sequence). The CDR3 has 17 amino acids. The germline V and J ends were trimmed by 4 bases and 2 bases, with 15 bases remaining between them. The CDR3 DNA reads TGTGCCAGCAGCTCCGTGCGATGGCGGACTGGGGCCAACGTCCTGACTTTC. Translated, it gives CASSSVRWRTGANVLTF.

The CDR3 sequence is CASSIFRDRGARDTQYF. In DNA form, the CDR3 reads TGTGCCAGTAGTATTTTCAGGGACAGGGGCGCAAGAGATACGCAGTATTTT. The V call is TRBV19, the J call TRBJ2-3, with 10 bases lining up with TRBD1. The J segment lost 5 bases and the V segment lost 3 bases, leaving 11 bases of the junction unmatched. This CDR3 contains 17 residues. Germline assignment: CDR1 LNHDA and CDR2 SQIVND (reference sequence).

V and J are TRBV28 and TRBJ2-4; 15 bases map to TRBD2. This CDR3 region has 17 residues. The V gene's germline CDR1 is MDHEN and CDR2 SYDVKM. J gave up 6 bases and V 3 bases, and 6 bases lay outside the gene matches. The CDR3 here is CASSFNAGLAGGNIQYF. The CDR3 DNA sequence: TGTGCCAGCAGTTTCAATGCGGGACTAGCGGGGGGAAACATTCAGTACTTC.

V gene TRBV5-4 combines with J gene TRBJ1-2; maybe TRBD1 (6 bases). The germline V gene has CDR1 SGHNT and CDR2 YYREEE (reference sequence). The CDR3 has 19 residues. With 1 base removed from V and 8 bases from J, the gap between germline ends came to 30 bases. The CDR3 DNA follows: TGTGCCAGCAGCTTGAACCCCCGGGACACAATTATACCTATGGGGGGCTACACCTTC. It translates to CASSLNPRDTIIPMGGYTF. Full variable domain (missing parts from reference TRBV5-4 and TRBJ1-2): ETGVTQSPTHLIKTRGQQVTLRCSSQSGHNTVSWYQQALGQGPQFIFQYYREEENGRGNFPPRFSGLQFPNYSSELNVNALELDDSALYLCASSLNPRDTIIPMGGYTFGSGTRLTVV.

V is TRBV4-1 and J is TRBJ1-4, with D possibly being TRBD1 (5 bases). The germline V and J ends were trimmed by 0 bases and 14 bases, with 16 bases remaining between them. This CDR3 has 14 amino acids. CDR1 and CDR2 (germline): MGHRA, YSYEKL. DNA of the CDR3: TGCGCCAGCAGCCAAGAGAGGGGTCGAAAAGGCCTGTTTTTT. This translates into CASSQERGRKGLFF.

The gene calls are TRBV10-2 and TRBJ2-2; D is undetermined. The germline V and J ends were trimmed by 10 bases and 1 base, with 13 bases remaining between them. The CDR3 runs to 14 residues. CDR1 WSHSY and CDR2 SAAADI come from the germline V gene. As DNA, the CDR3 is TGCGCCACCCCGACTCGCGGGAACACCGGGGAGCTGTTTTTT. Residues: CATPTRGNTGELFF.

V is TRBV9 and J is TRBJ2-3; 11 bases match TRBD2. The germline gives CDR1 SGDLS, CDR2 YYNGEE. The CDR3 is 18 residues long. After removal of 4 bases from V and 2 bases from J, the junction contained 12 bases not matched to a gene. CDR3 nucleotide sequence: TGTGCCAGCAGCTCGGGTCGTCTAGCGGGAGGTTTCACAGATACGCAGTATTTT. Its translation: CASSSGRLAGGFTDTQYF.

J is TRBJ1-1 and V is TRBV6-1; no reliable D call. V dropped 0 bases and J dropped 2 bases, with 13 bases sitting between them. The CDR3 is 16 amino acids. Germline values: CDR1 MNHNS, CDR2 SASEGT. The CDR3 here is CASSEAARKLNTEAFF. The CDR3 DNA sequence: TGTGCCAGCAGTGAAGCGGCGCGGAAACTTAACACTGAAGCTTTCTTT.

Here the CDR3 DNA reads TGTGCCATCAGTGAGTCGTTGGACAATGAGCAGTTCTTC. It translates to CAISESLDNEQFF. The chain is built from TRBV10-3 and TRBJ2-1; D is ambiguous. The ends were cut back, 0 bases at V and 5 bases at J, with 5 bases in the middle. CDR1 is ENHRY and CDR2 is SYGVKD in the germline V gene. The CDR3 has 13 amino acids.

CDR3 DNA sequence: TGTGCCAGCAGCGACGGACTAACCAGCACAGATACGCAGTATTTT. It encodes CASSDGLTSTDTQYF. The chain joins TRBV5-6 to TRBJ2-3, with D possibly matching TRBD2 (6 bases). CDR1 is SGHDT and CDR2 is YYEEEE in the germline V gene. Trimming removed 4 bases from V and 0 bases from J, with 12 bases in between. The length of the CDR3 is 15 residues.

DNA of the CDR3: TGTGCCAGCAGTCCCTCAAGCAGCCACTTCTATGGCTACACCTTC. It translates to CASSPSSSHFYGYTF. The chain recombines TRBV2 with TRBJ1-2; D is unresolved. Germline V gene data show CDR1 as SNHLY and CDR2 as FYNNEI. V was cut by 5 bases and J by 4 bases, with 17 bases left in between. The CDR3 is 15 residues long.

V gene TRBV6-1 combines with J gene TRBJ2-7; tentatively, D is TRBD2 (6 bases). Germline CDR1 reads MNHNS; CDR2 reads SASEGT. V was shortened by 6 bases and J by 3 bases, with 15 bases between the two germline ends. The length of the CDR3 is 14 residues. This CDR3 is CASRRRDSHYEQYF. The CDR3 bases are TGTGCCAGCAGACGACGGGACTCACACTACGAGCAGTACTTC.

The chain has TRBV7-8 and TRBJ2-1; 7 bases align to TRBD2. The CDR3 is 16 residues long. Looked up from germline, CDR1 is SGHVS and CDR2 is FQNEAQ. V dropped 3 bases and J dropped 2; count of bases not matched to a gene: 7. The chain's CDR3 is CASSFSPGGTYNEQFF. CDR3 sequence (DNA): TGTGCCAGCAGCTTTTCGCCGGGAGGCACCTACAATGAGCAGTTCTTC.

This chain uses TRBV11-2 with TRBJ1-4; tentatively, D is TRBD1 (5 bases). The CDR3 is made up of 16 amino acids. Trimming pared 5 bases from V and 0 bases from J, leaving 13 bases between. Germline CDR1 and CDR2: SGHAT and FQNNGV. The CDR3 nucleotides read TGTGCCAGCAGCCAAACGGGGACCCCAACTAATGAAAAACTGTTTTTT. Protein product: CASSQTGTPTNEKLFF.

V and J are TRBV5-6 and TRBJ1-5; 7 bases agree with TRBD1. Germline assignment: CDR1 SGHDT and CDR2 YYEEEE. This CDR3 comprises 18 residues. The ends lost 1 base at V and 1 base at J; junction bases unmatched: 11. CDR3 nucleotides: TGTGCCAGCAGCTTGTGGACAGGTCTTTTGGGGAGCAATCAGCCCCAGCATTTT. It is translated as CASSLWTGLLGSNQPQHF.

This CDR3 reads CASSLVAGLETQYF. The CDR3 DNA follows: TGTGCCAGCAGCTTAGTTGCGGGCCTAGAGACCCAGTACTTC. V usage is TRBV11-3 and J usage is TRBJ2-5; a weak D match, TRBD2 (5 bases). CDR1 SGHNT and CDR2 YENEEA come from the germline V gene. The CDR3 is 14 residues long. V was pared by 1 base and J by 4 bases, with 10 bases between. The full variable domain, completed using reference TRBV11-3 and TRBJ2-5, is EAGVVQSPRYKIIEKKQPVAFWCNPISGHNTLYWYLQNLGQGPELLIRYENEEAVDDSQLPKDRFSAERLKGVDSTLKIQPAELGDSAVYLCASSLVAGLETQYFGPGTRLLVL.

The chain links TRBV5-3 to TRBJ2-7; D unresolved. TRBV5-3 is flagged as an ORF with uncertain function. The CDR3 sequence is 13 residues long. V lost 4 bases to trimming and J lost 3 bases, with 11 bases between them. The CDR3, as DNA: TGTGCCAGAAGCCGTTACCAGAACTACGAGCAGTACTTC. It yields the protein CARSRYQNYEQYF.

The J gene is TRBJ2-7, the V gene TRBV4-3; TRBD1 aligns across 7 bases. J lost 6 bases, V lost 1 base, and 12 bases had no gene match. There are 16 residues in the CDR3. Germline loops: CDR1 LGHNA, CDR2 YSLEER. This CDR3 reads CASSQGAWQGVGEQYF. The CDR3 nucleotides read TGCGCCAGCAGCCAAGGGGCCTGGCAGGGGGTAGGCGAGCAGTACTTC.

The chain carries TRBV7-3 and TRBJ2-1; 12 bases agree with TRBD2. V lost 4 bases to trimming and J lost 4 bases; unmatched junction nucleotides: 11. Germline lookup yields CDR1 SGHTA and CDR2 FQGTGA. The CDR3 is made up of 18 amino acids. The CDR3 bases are TGTGCCAGCAGCTCTGGCCTAGCGGGAGGGGTTGGGTACAATGAGCAGTTCTTC. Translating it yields CASSSGLAGGVGYNEQFF.

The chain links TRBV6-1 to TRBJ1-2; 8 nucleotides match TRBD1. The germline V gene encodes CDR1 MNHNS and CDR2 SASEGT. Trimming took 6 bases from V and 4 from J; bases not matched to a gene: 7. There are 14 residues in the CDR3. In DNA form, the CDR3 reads TGTGCCAGCAGCCGTACTACAGGGGGCTATGGCTACACCTTC. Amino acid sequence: CASSRTTGGYGYTF.

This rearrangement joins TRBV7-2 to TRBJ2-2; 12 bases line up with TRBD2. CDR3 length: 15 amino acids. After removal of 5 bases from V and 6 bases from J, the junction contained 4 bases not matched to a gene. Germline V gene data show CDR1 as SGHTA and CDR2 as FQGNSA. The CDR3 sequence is CASSRLAGVAGELFF. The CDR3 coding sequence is TGTGCCAGCAGCCGACTAGCGGGAGTGGCCGGGGAGCTGTTTTTT.

CDR3 region: CASSEIPRDRGQDTEAFF. CDR3 in DNA: TGTGCCAGCAGTGAAATCCCCCGAGACAGGGGGCAAGACACTGAAGCTTTCTTT. The V gene is TRBV6-1, the J gene TRBJ1-1, with 10 positions matching TRBD1. CDR1 and CDR2 (germline): MNHNS, SASEGT. The CDR3 covers 18 residues. V trimming: 2 bases; J trimming: 3 bases; junction bases outside the gene matches: 12.

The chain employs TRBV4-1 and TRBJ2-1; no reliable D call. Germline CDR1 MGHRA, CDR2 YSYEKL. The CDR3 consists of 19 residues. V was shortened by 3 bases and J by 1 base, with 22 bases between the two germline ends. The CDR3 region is CASSHRTPRRNLSYNEQFF. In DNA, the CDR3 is TGCGCCAGCAGCCACCGAACTCCTCGCAGGAACCTTTCCTACAATGAGCAGTTCTTC.

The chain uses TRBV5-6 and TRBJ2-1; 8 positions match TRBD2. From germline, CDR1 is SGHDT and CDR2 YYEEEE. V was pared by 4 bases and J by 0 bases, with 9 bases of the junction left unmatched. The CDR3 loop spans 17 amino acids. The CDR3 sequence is CASSPTPGLGSYNEQFF. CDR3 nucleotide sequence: TGTGCCAGCAGCCCCACACCGGGACTAGGCTCCTACAATGAGCAGTTCTTC.

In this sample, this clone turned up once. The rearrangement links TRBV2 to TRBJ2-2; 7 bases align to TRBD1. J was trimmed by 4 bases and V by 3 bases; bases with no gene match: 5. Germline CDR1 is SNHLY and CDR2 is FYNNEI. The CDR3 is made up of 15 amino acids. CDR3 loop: CASSETGRRTGELFF. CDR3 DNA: TGTGCCAGCAGTGAGACAGGGAGACGCACCGGGGAGCTGTTTTTT.

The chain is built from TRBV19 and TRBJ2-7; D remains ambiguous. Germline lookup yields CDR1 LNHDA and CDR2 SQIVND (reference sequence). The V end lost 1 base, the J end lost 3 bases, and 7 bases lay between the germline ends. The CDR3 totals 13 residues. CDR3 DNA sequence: TGTGCCAGTAGTATAGCTCACCTCTACGAGCAGTACTTC. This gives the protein CASSIAHLYEQYF.

In DNA, the CDR3 is TGCAGTGCTCCCATGAGAGAGCAGTTCTTC. Its protein is CSAPMREQFF. The rearrangement links TRBV20-1 to TRBJ2-1; D is unclear. CDR1 and CDR2 from the germline V gene are DFQATT and SNEGSKA (reference sequence). Trimming took off 5 bases at V and 10 bases at J, with 9 bases between the two ends. This CDR3 comprises 10 residues.

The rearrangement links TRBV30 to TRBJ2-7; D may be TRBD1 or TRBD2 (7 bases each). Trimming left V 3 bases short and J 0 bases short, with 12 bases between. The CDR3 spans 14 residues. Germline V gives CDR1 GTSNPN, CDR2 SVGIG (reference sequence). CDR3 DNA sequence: TGTGCCTGGAGGGGGGGGACAGCCTCCTACGAGCAGTACTTC. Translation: CAWRGGTASYEQYF. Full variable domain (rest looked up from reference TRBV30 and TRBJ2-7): SQTIHQWPATLVQPVGSPLSLECTVEGTSNPNLYWYRQAAGRGLQLLFYSVGIGQISSEVPQNLSASRPQDRQFILSSKKLLLSDSGFYLCAWRGGTASYEQYFGPGTRLTVT.

CDR3 amino acids: CASSFGTGMNSPLHF. The CDR3 region has the DNA TGTGCCAGCAGTTTTGGGACAGGGATGAATTCACCCCTCCACTTT. The V and J genes are TRBV6-5 and TRBJ1-6; 9 bases map to TRBD1. V lost 4 bases to trimming and J lost 7 bases; unmatched junction nucleotides: 5. This CDR3 spans 15 amino acids. Germline V CDR1 and CDR2: MNHEY, SVGAGI.